Below, one TCR beta chain is given with its context. The data belong to a study of blood T cells in healthy people across ages. This CDR3 is 13 amino acids long. Trimming left V 2 bases short and J 6 bases short, with 9 bases between. The germline gives CDR1 SGHVS, CDR2 FNYEAQ. A second PCR, run for 7 to 11 cycles, used a sample-barcoded 5' primer plus a J-beta primer mix. MiXCR, applied by TCRdb to the 5' RACE reads, yields one record per CDR3 protein. The sample includes about 1.5 million distinct CDR3 sequences, less than 45% of them seen just once. The sequence was collected from a woman aged 18-29 years in good health. What was sequenced was blood. The rearrangement links TRBV7-6 to TRBJ2-3; D gene unclear. CDR3 DNA: TGTGCCAGCAGCTTATCTTTGCTGGATACGCAGTATTTT. This codes for CASSLSLLDTQYF.